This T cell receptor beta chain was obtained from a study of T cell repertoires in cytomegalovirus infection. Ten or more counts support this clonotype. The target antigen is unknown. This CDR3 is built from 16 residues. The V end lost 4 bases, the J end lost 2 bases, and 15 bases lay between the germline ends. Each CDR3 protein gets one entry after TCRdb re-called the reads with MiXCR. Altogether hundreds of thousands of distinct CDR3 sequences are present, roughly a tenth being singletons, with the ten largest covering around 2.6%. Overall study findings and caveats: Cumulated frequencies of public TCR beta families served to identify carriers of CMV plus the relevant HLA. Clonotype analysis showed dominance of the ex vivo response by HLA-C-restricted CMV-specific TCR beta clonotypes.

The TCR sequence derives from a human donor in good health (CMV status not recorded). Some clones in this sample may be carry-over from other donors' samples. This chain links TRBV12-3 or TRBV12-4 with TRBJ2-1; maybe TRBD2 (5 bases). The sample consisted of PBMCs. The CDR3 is CASSSTQLEPYNEQFF. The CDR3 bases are TGTGCCAGCAGTTCCACCCAACTAGAGCCCTACAATGAGCAGTTCTTC.